Presented here are 18 T cell receptor beta chains from one specimen sequenced in a study of control samples from healthy donors and cancer patients. Method: immunoSEQ multiplex PCR; TCRdb's copy keeps in-frame clones and lacks some. The data contain about 130,000 clones, roughly 92% of them singletons. Sequenced input: blood. The receptors were gathered from a man younger than 35 in good health.

This clone has more than one count but fewer than ten. The rearrangement uses TRBV12-3 or TRBV12-4 and TRBJ2-3; the D is unclear. Trimming pared 3 bases from V and 4 bases from J, leaving 5 bases between. CDR3 length: 12 amino acids. CDR3 sequence: CASSLYSDTQYF. The CDR3 DNA is TGTGCCAGCAGTTTGTATTCAGATACGCAGTATTTT.

DNA for the CDR3: TGTGCCAGCAGAGACGAGATATGGCCAGGGCACAATGAGCAGTTCTTC. Protein sequence: CASRDEIWPGHNEQFF. J is TRBJ2-1 and V is TRBV2; D might be TRBD1 (5 bases). V was pared by 6 bases and J by 5 bases, with 20 bases between. Germline V lookup: CDR1 SNHLY, CDR2 FYNNEI. The CDR3 is made up of 16 amino acids.

This chain uses TRBV2 with TRBJ2-6, with 11 positions matching TRBD1. After removal of 5 bases from V and 8 bases from J, the junction contained 8 bases not matched to a gene. The CDR3 has 16 residues. Germline V gene sequence: CDR1 SNHLY, CDR2 FYNNEI. CDR3 sequence reads: CASSRDRGAFSNVLTF. DNA for the CDR3: TGTGCCAGCAGTCGGGACAGGGGGGCTTTCTCCAACGTCCTGACTTTC.

The CDR3, as DNA: TGCAGTGCTAGTCAAGGGGGATGGAATGAAAAACTGTTTTTT. Translation: CSASQGGWNEKLFF. V is TRBV20-1 and J is TRBJ1-4; tentative D call: TRBD1 (6 bases). The CDR3 loop spans 14 amino acids. The germline V and J ends were trimmed by 3 bases and 5 bases, with 13 bases remaining between them. Germline V CDR1 and CDR2: DFQATT, SNEGSKA (reference sequence).

Here the CDR3 DNA reads TGCGCCAGCAGCTTGGTGGGCCAGGGGGGCCAGCCCCAGCATTTT. As protein: CASSLVGQGGQPQHF. V and J are TRBV5-1 and TRBJ1-5, with 7 bases matching TRBD1. After removal of 0 bases from V and 7 bases from J, the junction contained 7 bases not matched to a gene. Per germline, CDR1 SGHRS and CDR2 YFSETQ. There are 15 residues in the CDR3. Combining the CDR3 with reference TRBV5-1 and TRBJ1-5 gives the whole variable domain KAGVTQTPRYLIKTRGQQVTLSCSPISGHRSVSWYQQTPGQGLQFLFEYFSETQRNKGNFPGRFSGRQFSNSRSEMNVSTLELGDSALYLCASSLVGQGGQPQHFGDGTRLSIL.

The rearrangement links TRBV9 to TRBJ2-3; D tentatively fits TRBD1 or TRBD2 (6 bases each). The germline V and J ends were trimmed by 2 bases and 1 base, with 11 bases remaining between them. There are 15 residues in the CDR3. Germline values: CDR1 SGDLS, CDR2 YYNGEE. Here the CDR3 reads CASSVEGGRTDTQYF. The CDR3 DNA reads as TGTGCCAGCAGCGTCGAGGGGGGACGCACAGATACGCAGTATTTT.

The V and J genes are TRBV12-3 or TRBV12-4 and TRBJ2-7; TRBD1 or TRBD2 may be the D gene (5 bases each). The CDR3 runs to 13 residues. The ends were cut back, 6 bases at V and 3 bases at J, with 12 bases in the middle. CDR3 sequence (DNA): TGTGCCAGCAGGGGACCCCCGCTCTACGAGCAGTACTTC. Translated, it gives CASRGPPLYEQYF.

This chain uses TRBV2 with TRBJ1-6, with D possibly being TRBD1 (6 bases). V was trimmed by 2 bases and J by 10 bases, leaving 15 bases between them. Germline V gene sequence: CDR1 SNHLY, CDR2 FYNNEI. This CDR3 has 15 residues. Here the CDR3 DNA reads TGTGCCAGCAGTGAAAGAGCACAGGGAGAATCACCCCTCCACTTT. As protein: CASSERAQGESPLHF. The entire variable domain, with the rest obtained from reference TRBV2 and TRBJ1-6, is as follows: EPEVTQTPSHQVTQMGQEVILRCVPISNHLYFYWYRQILGQKVEFLVSFYNNEISEKSEIFDDQFSVERPDGSNFTLKIRSTKLEDSAMYFCASSERAQGESPLHFGNGTRLTVT.

This chain uses TRBV7-2 with TRBJ2-3, with TRBD2 matching 7 bases. Trimming at V came to 5 bases and at J to 3 bases, leaving 8 bases not matched to a gene. Germline CDR1 reads SGHTA; CDR2 reads FQGNSA. The CDR3 spans 15 residues. The CDR3 DNA sequence: TGTGCCAGCAGCCGTCTCCTAGCGGAGACAGATACGCAGTATTTT. This gives the protein CASSRLLAETDTQYF.

The chain uses TRBV6-5 and TRBJ1-2; D unclear. Germline V gene lookup returns CDR1 MNHEY and CDR2 SVGAGI. This CDR3 is 12 amino acids long. Trimming stripped 6 bases from V and 5 bases from J, with 10 bases between. CDR3 bases: TGTGCCAGCAGCTCCGGACGTTATGGCTACACCTTC. This translates into CASSSGRYGYTF.

The genes are TRBV9 and TRBJ1-6; the D gene is possibly TRBD1 (5 bases). This CDR3 has 15 amino acids. Germline V CDR1 and CDR2: SGDLS, YYNGEE. Deletions cut 0 bases from V and 8 bases from J, with 12 bases between. The CDR3 bases are TGTGCCAGCAGCGTAGGTGTGACAGCCCATTCACCCCTCCACTTT. Translation gives CASSVGVTAHSPLHF.

The rearrangement uses TRBV6-1 and TRBJ2-5; either TRBD1 or TRBD2 may fit D (5 bases each). This CDR3 has 15 amino acids. Trimming cost V 3 bases and J 3 bases, with 14 bases left between them. Germline CDR1 MNHNS, CDR2 SASEGT. CDR3 residues: CASSDPGTYEETQYF. The CDR3 DNA follows: TGTGCCAGCAGTGACCCCGGGACGTACGAAGAGACCCAGTACTTC.

The chain is built from TRBV5-1 and TRBJ1-6; 7 bases are a match to TRBD1. Germline values: CDR1 SGHRS, CDR2 YFSETQ. After removal of 2 bases from V and 12 bases from J, the junction contained 11 bases not matched to a gene. The CDR3 runs 15 residues. The CDR3 reads CASSFDREDFRPLHF. CDR3 DNA sequence: TGCGCCAGCAGCTTCGACAGGGAAGACTTTAGACCCCTCCACTTT.

This chain uses TRBV5-3 with TRBJ2-1, with D possibly called TRBD1 or TRBD2 (5 bases each). TRBV5-3 is sorted into the ORF group, with uncertain function. Trimming pared 4 bases from V and 5 bases from J, leaving 13 bases between. This CDR3 has 14 residues. The CDR3 DNA reads as TGTGCCAGAAGCCCCGGGACGGGACACAATGAGCAGTTCTTC. Its translation: CARSPGTGHNEQFF.

Only one count was recorded for this clone. This chain links TRBV6-7 with TRBJ2-2; maybe TRBD1 (6 bases). TRBV6-7 is an ORF, and what it does is uncertain. V lost 5 bases and J 2 bases, leaving 18 bases between the germline ends. The CDR3 contains 17 residues. The CDR3 bases are TGTGCCAGCAGTACATCTCGCCGGGACATAAACACCGGGGAGCTGTTTTTT. It specifies CASSTSRRDINTGELFF.

The chain couples TRBV11-3 to TRBJ2-5; D possibly corresponds to TRBD2 (5 bases). Per the germline V gene, CDR1 is SGHNT and CDR2 is YENEEA. Trimming pared 0 bases from V and 0 bases from J, leaving 8 bases between. The CDR3 is 15 residues long. CDR3 in amino acids: CASSLERLHQETQYF. CDR3 sequence (DNA): TGTGCCAGCAGCTTAGAGCGACTACACCAAGAGACCCAGTACTTC.

This chain joins TRBV6-5 and TRBJ1-4; D unclear. CDR1 is MNHEY and CDR2 is SVGAGI in the germline V gene. This CDR3 contains 14 residues. V gave up 2 bases and J gave up 2 bases, with 6 bases separating them. Here the CDR3 DNA reads TGTGCCAGCAGTTACACGCGGACTAATGAAAAACTGTTTTTT. Its protein is CASSYTRTNEKLFF.

The V and J genes are TRBV5-1 and TRBJ2-5, with D unclear. The germline CDR1 and CDR2 sequences are SGHRS and YFSETQ. V was clipped by 3 bases and J by 3 bases, with 9 bases between them. The CDR3 is made up of 13 amino acids. CDR3 nucleotides: TGCGCCAGCAGCTCCAAATTGGAAGAGACCCAGTACTTC. Its translation: CASSSKLEETQYF.